This entry features one T cell receptor beta chain sequence. Its specificity is not known. The data belong to a study of T cells in pancreatic ductal adenocarcinoma. This CDR3 contains 16 residues. The germline CDR1 and CDR2 sequences are SGHRS and YFSETQ. Losses at the gene ends were 1 base for V and 1 base for J; bases not matched to a gene: 2. Study-level findings and limits: Mean clonality was roughly 0.1 in tumors and about 0.079 in blood, not significantly different. Tumors hold more CD45RO+ effector T cells, which may bias toward lower diversity. Unique clonotypes were approximately 8-fold more numerous in blood than in tumor. The resected pancreatic cancer cohort was biased toward the minority with early-stage disease.

The selected patients with pancreatic ductal adenocarcinoma had surgery but no neoadjuvant therapy. The repertoire was sequenced with immunoSEQ multiplex PCR; TCRdb's copy has only in-frame clones and lacks some. The data contain 25,000 to 35,000 clones, 90% to 95% of them singletons. This chain connects TRBV5-1 to TRBJ2-7; 13 nucleotides agree with TRBD2. Input material: PBMCs. The clonotype originates from a human donor with pancreatic ductal adenocarcinoma. CDR3 protein: CASSLPLAGGSYEQYF. The CDR3 coding sequence is TGCGCCAGCAGCTTGCCACTAGCGGGAGGGTCCTACGAGCAGTACTTC.